These 17 T cell receptor beta chains came from one sample sequenced in a study of T cell changes during pregnancy in multiple sclerosis. Produced via immunoSEQ multiplex PCR; TCRdb's table is partial and in-frame only. Of 90,000 or so clones in the sample, around 93% were seen once. The material was peripheral blood, obtained in the first trimester of pregnancy. Receptor source: a female donor in good health, enrolled as a control in a pregnancy study.

This clone has a single count. This chain uses TRBV7-2 with TRBJ1-5; D is perhaps TRBD1 (5 bases). The germline V gene encodes CDR1 SGHTA and CDR2 FQGNSA. This CDR3 has 13 amino acids. The V gene lost 5 bases and the J gene lost 2 bases, with 7 bases spanning the gap. CDR3 DNA sequence: TGTGCCAGCAGCGACAGAGGCAATCAGCCCCAGCATTTT. This encodes CASSDRGNQPQHF.

This clone was counted once. This chain connects TRBV7-9 to TRBJ2-7; TRBD1 might be the D (6 bases). CDR3 size: 15 residues. Germline CDR1 and CDR2: SEHNR and FQNEAQ (reference sequence). Deletions cut 5 bases from V and 0 bases from J, with 14 bases between. The CDR3 DNA sequence: TGTGCCAGCAGCGACGAACAGGGACCCTCCTACGAGCAGTACTTC. Residues: CASSDEQGPSYEQYF.

The chain uses TRBV29-1 and TRBJ2-1; D is undetermined. Looked up from germline, CDR1 is SQVTM and CDR2 is ANQGSEA. V was clipped by 1 base and J by 3 bases, with 4 bases between them. This CDR3 comprises 12 residues. In DNA form, the CDR3 reads TGCAGCGTTGAAGCAGTCTACAATGAGCAGTTCTTC. This encodes CSVEAVYNEQFF.

The rearrangement joins TRBV4-2 to TRBJ1-5; no definite D call. CDR1 and CDR2 (germline): LGHNA, YNFKEQ. This CDR3 is built from 15 residues. The V end was cut by 1 base, the J end by 2 bases, with 9 bases between. DNA for the CDR3: TGTGCCAGCAGCCAAGCACGGGTCCGCAATCAGCCCCAGCATTTT. Translation: CASSQARVRNQPQHF.

This clone has only one observation. The rearrangement links TRBV18 to TRBJ2-1; TRBD1 matches at 7 bases. V shed 5 bases and J 7 bases; nucleotides not matched to a gene: 11. The V gene's germline CDR1 is KGHSH and CDR2 LQKENI. The CDR3 runs 15 residues. CDR3 protein: CASSSRGQEANEQFF. CDR3 nucleotide sequence: TGTGCCAGCTCATCTCGTGGACAGGAGGCTAATGAGCAGTTCTTC.

The V call is TRBV7-6, the J call TRBJ2-3; D remains unclear. The CDR3 consists of 14 residues. Germline-derived CDR1 and CDR2 are SGHVS and FNYEAQ. Trimming took off 0 bases at V and 2 bases at J, with 6 bases between the two ends. CDR3 bases: TGTGCCAGCAGCTTAGCTACAAACACAGATACGCAGTATTTT. Its protein product is CASSLATNTDTQYF.

This clone came up once. The rearrangement uses TRBV6-1 and TRBJ1-5; 8 nucleotides agree with TRBD1. Germline-derived CDR1 and CDR2 are MNHNS and SASEGT. Losses at the gene ends were 1 base for V and 9 bases for J; bases not matched to a gene: 8. The CDR3 length is 15 residues. The CDR3 DNA sequence: TGTGCCAGCAGTGAAGGGACAGGGCAGGGGAGGCCCCAGCATTTT. Translation: CASSEGTGQGRPQHF.

The chain is built from TRBV4-3 and TRBJ2-5; unclear D gene. Between the trimmed V and J ends, which lost 0 bases and 0 bases, there was a span of 5 bases. This CDR3 spans 14 amino acids. Per germline, CDR1 LGHNA and CDR2 YSLEER. The CDR3 nucleotides read TGCGCCAGCAGCCAAGACAGGCACCAAGAGACCCAGTACTTC. It is translated as CASSQDRHQETQYF.

The gene calls are TRBV11-2 and TRBJ1-4, with 7 bases identical to TRBD1. The CDR3 covers 14 residues. Germline trimming cut 8 bases from V and 5 bases from J; bases unmatched to any gene: 8. The germline gives CDR1 SGHAT, CDR2 FQNNGV. In nucleotides, the CDR3 is TGTGCCAGCGGAACGACAGGGTCGAATGAAAAACTGTTTTTT. Encoded protein: CASGTTGSNEKLFF.

V is TRBV30 and J is TRBJ2-1; D unresolved. Germline CDR1 and CDR2: GTSNPN and SVGIG (reference sequence). V was trimmed by 2 bases and J by 6 bases, leaving 20 bases between them. This CDR3 is 16 amino acids long. CDR3 amino acids: CAWSPLLVTGGNEQFF. The CDR3 nucleotides are TGTGCCTGGAGTCCTCTCCTAGTTACCGGTGGCAATGAGCAGTTCTTC.

The genes are TRBV7-9 and TRBJ2-3; 15 positions match TRBD2. CDR1 and CDR2 from the germline V gene are SEHNR and FQNEAQ (reference sequence). The CDR3 runs 18 residues. After removal of 6 bases from V and 6 bases from J, the junction contained 13 bases not matched to a gene. The chain's CDR3 is CASSTGTSGGSRADTQYF. CDR3 bases: TGTGCCAGCAGTACCGGGACTAGCGGGGGGTCTCGTGCCGATACGCAGTATTTT. Using reference TRBV7-9 and TRBJ2-3 for the parts outside the CDR3, the full variable domain is DTGVSQNPRHKITKRGQNVTFRCDPISEHNRLYWYRQTLGQGPEFLTYFQNEAQLEKSRLLSDRFSAERPKGSFSTLEIQRTEQGDSAMYLCASSTGTSGGSRADTQYFGPGTRLTVL.

The chain employs TRBV6-1 and TRBJ2-7, with a weak D call TRBD1 (5 bases). Germline lookup yields CDR1 MNHNS and CDR2 SASEGT. V gave up 7 bases and J gave up 1 base, with 11 bases separating them. The CDR3 contains 13 residues. The CDR3 DNA reads as TGTGCCAGCACTACAGGTGCATCCTACGAGCAGTACTTC. Translated, it gives CASTTGASYEQYF.

For the CDR3, the DNA is TGTGCCAGCAGTGAAGCGCTTCGAGTTTCCGCGAGCTACACCTTC. It specifies CASSEALRVSASYTF. This chain links TRBV2 with TRBJ1-2; D ambiguous. Germline V gives CDR1 SNHLY, CDR2 FYNNEI. The CDR3 loop spans 15 amino acids. The V gene lost 0 bases and the J gene lost 9 bases, with 17 bases spanning the gap.

The CDR3 reads CASSGFRSPLIEQYF. The CDR3 DNA follows: TGTGCCAGCTCAGGATTTAGAAGCCCACTAATAGAGCAGTACTTC. The chain uses TRBV18 and TRBJ2-7; no clear D gene. This CDR3 is 15 amino acids long. Trimming removed 5 bases from V and 7 bases from J, with 21 bases in between. Germline V gene sequence: CDR1 KGHSH, CDR2 LQKENI.

This clone was seen just once. This chain uses TRBV6-5 with TRBJ2-1, with TRBD2 as a possible D gene (6 bases). Germline lookup yields CDR1 MNHEY and CDR2 SVGAGI. The V end lost 5 bases, the J end lost 4 bases, and 12 bases lay between the germline ends. The length of the CDR3 is 14 residues. The CDR3 loop reads CASSATGVYNEQFF. DNA for the CDR3: TGTGCCAGCAGTGCGACGGGAGTATACAATGAGCAGTTCTTC.

The rearrangement uses TRBV6-4 and TRBJ1-1; possible D gene TRBD1, 5 bases. V was trimmed by 4 bases and J by 4 bases, leaving 10 bases between them. The CDR3 runs 13 residues. Germline V CDR1 and CDR2: MRHNA, SNTAGT. The CDR3 spells CASSATGGTEAFF. CDR3 DNA: TGTGCCAGCAGTGCAACGGGGGGCACTGAAGCTTTCTTT.

The chain recombines TRBV19 with TRBJ1-1; possibly TRBD1 for D (5 bases). This CDR3 is built from 13 residues. Germline values: CDR1 LNHDA, CDR2 SQIVND (reference sequence). V was trimmed by 6 bases and J by 8 bases, leaving 16 bases between them. CDR3 residues: CASRPQGKAEAFF. Written as DNA, the CDR3 is TGTGCCAGTAGACCCCAGGGCAAGGCCGAAGCTTTCTTT.